This T cell receptor beta chain emerged from a study of cytomegalovirus exposure and HLA in healthy donors (dated by TCRdb to about 2017). Context from the whole study: An earlier analysis of approximately 640 of the donors reported approximately 290 Gb of sequence data and 100 million to 140 million unique TCR beta sequences from roughly 200 million T cells. About 300 gigabases of sequencing data and around 80 million unique TCR sequences made up an early release that covered fewer than 650 HLA-typed donors. Among the roughly 400 genotyped donors, 81% belonged to the genetic ancestry cluster associated with self-reported Caucasian donors. The study was designed to test whether signatures of past pathogen exposure could be identified by cataloging public T cell receptors. Using immunosequencing, the study profiled T cell repertoires from 500 to 800 subjects and related those repertoires to cytomegalovirus serostatus. In addition to the first cohort of roughly 700 subjects, a separate validation cohort of 100 to 150 different subjects was used. High-throughput TCR immunosequencing, statistical association of individual TCRs with disease status, and machine learning were combined to predict cytomegalovirus infection status. A later analysis re-examined previously published TCR beta repertoires from 500 to 700 donors and added high-resolution HLA genotyping to investigate patterns of TCR occurrence. In the later analysis, no new phenotypic data were used to find candidate immune exposures; instead, reliance was placed on TCR beta sequences and their occurrence across donors. To decide whether each TCR beta V gene segment behaved as functional or pseudogenic, an earlier analysis of some 580 of the donors relied on high-throughput TCR beta sequencing. Alongside the repertoire data, information on donor age, sex, ethnicity and CMV serostatus was compiled. In a later genetic analysis, genome-wide SNP genotypes for about three fifths of the 666 donors were used, and that subset was treated as a discovery cohort. All discovery cohort repertoires had been generated using a single sequencing platform. Both class I and class II loci were covered by HLA typing, at four-digit resolution. The number of donors typed differed by locus, with 629-630 for A, B, C, DRB1 and DQB1, around 500 for DQA1, about 610 for DPA1, and some 440 for DPB1. Roughly 5 DR-DQ haplotypes were handled as single units for association and clustering, since linkage in the cohort was strong. Among roughly 400 genotyped donors of the cohort, an average of approximately 240,000 unique TCR beta nucleotide sequences was sequenced per donor, of which about 19% were non-productive. On the study overall, not on this receptor specifically: Only TCR beta chains were sequenced in this cohort, and the absence of alpha or paired-chain data limited detectable features. A further reported finding was that TCR beta sequences accurately predicted the HLA-A and HLA-B alleles for most subjects in the first cohort. Some IMGT-functional V segments, including TRBV6-2 and TRBV6-3, could not be distinguished by the 87-base-pair reads and were therefore excluded. A later genetic analysis reported fewer N-insertions in productive TCRs among donors in an Asian-associated ancestry cluster than the roughly 620-donor mean. The classifier was reported to diagnose cytomegalovirus status with high specificity and sensitivity in both the original cohort and the validation cohort. Presence/absence analyses assumed roughly uniform sequencing depth across donors, an assumption that may not hold. Because counts were too low, approximately 15 rarely observed V segments, including chromosome 9 orphons, were excluded from the earlier analysis of some 590 of the donors. A later analysis found that TCR association rates varied across HLA loci, with DRB1 alleles showing the most associated TCRs and HLA-C alleles the fewest. The sequencing pipeline was judged likely to have produced a cluster of highly shared sequence variants as a technical artifact. In an earlier analysis of fewer than 700 of the donors, most TCR beta V segments appeared in productive rearrangements about 90% or about 30% of the time, broadly matching IMGT annotations. A few of the identified cytomegalovirus-associated TCR beta chains were confirmed in vitro to be specific for cytomegalovirus antigens. In the study, around 150 TCR beta chains were listed as associated with cytomegalovirus. A later analysis associated about 18,000 TCR beta sequences with specific HLA alleles at a false discovery rate of 0.05. Linkage disequilibrium might explain the correlated functional status among segregating V segments, but an unknown experimental factor could not be excluded. When HLA alleles, especially DR and DQ, strongly co-occurred, attributing TCR associations to individual alleles was difficult. CMV serostatus was the only immune exposure information available for the cohort. V-gene and J-gene trimming of TCR beta chains was associated with a missense DCLRE1C variant in a later genetic analysis, and the association was replicated in an independent cohort. It was suggested by the authors that the approach could potentially be generalized to other disease states and immunological phenotypes. Compared with equally common non-associated chains, HLA-associated TCR beta chains in a later analysis were more clonally expanded and had lower generation probabilities. A later analysis found that most CMV-associated TCR beta chains appeared HLA-restricted, with HLA associations seemingly driven largely by CMV exposure. HLA typing was unavailable for some donors at each locus, so association tests used only the typed subset. Most TCR sequences were seen in very few donors, while some public TCRs were found in many individuals. A later analysis reported that several top co-occurrence clusters appeared linked to parvovirus B19, influenza, CMV and Epstein-Barr virus.

Inclusive of the bounding cysteine and phenylalanine, the CDR3 is 13 residues long. The DNA shown is the 39-base CDR3, in frame from base 1. Cut back by 3 bases and 1 base, the V and J ends lie 6 bases apart. Sequences MDHEN (CDR1) and SYDVKM (CDR2) are obtained from the germline V gene. About this clone itself: Its cognate antigen has yet to be identified. No base-level quality is on record; no much larger clone is a single base apart.

The cohort consisted of 600 or so healthy bone marrow donors. At the time of sampling, all cohort members were nominally healthy, though unrecorded immune exposures were likely present. The donor tested CMV seropositive and was one of the 289 seropositive cohort members. A peripheral blood sample was collected from each donor, and TCR beta sequencing was performed on peripheral blood mononuclear cells. Genomic DNA was extracted from the blood cell samples with the Qiagen DNeasy Blood Extraction Kit. Libraries were made using the immunoSEQ multiplex PCR assay. The multiplex PCR relied on a mix of 60 forward primers for TCR Vbeta segments and 13 reverse primers for TCR Jbeta segments. The CDR3 region of rearranged TCR beta genes was amplified from genomic DNA by a multiplex PCR assay. The Illumina HiSeq System was used to sequence the amplified TCR beta libraries as 87-base-pair reads. In the paper's pipeline: In a later analysis, roughly 80 million unique TCR beta chains were counted across the 500 to 850 repertoires, and roughly 9.9 million of these chains were shared by at least two donors. A nearest-neighbor algorithm error-corrected the raw reads and collapsed the reads into unique sequences, merging closely related sequences to remove PCR and sequencing errors. Alignment of CDR3 sequences to IMGT reference sequences was used to assign V, D and J gene segments. For a sequence to be retained, a match of at least six nucleotides was required to both a V gene segment and a J gene segment. Rearrangements were called productive when the CDR3 lacked stop codons and stayed in frame with V and J; all others were non-productive. CDR3 was defined by IMGT convention, running from the second conserved V-encoded cysteine to the conserved J-encoded phenylalanine. In an earlier analysis of around 540 of the donors, sequences lacking an unambiguous match to a single V gene segment were excluded. An earlier analysis of 587 of the donors classified V segments as functional when productive rearrangements were above 56.7% and as segregating when the standard deviation between donors was above 5%. To diagnose cytomegalovirus status from the catalog of TCR beta chain sequences, a statistical classification framework was built. In a later analysis, TCR nucleotide sequences were compared against IMGT/GENE-DB human TR gene sequences so that V and J genes could be assigned. The TCRdist pipeline was used in a later analysis to assign CDR3 sequences and most-parsimonious VDJ recombination scenarios. In a later analysis, each TCR beta chain was defined by its CDR3 amino acid sequence together with its V-gene family, and reads without a unique V-gene family were excluded. To address suspected cross-contamination and a sequencing artifact, a later analysis removed 550 to 750 highly shared, low-generation-probability nucleotide sequences. A later analysis calculated a clonal expansion index for each public chain from normalized within-repertoire ranks of inferred template counts. Generation probabilities in a later analysis came from a VDJ recombination model fitted to out-of-frame rearrangements, and those results were checked against IGoR. A later analysis scored TCR-TCR, TCR-HLA and TCR-CMV co-occurrence with hypergeometric tests, applying a repertoire-size bias correction to TCR pairs. In a later analysis, false discovery rates were estimated by permuting HLA or CMV assignments 20 times. In a later analysis, co-occurring TCRs were grouped with DBSCAN, and TCRdist sequence similarity was added when clustering was performed within HLA-allele-positive subsets. For co-occurrence clustering, repertoires with fewer than 30,000 or more than 120,000 public chains were excluded, along with 5 or 6 repertoires with anomalous nucleotide sharing. As stored in TCRdb, this immuneACCESS dataset retains in-frame rearrangements with V and J assigned. A fraction of the clones does not appear; measured against another copy, unresolved V genes explain less than half of the discrepancy, and the remainder lacks a known reason. That table gives V, J and clone size, and the DNA gave D and trimming. The sample profile shows about 170,000 clones; roughly two thirds of them were found once. The top ten clonotypes cover approximately 5.6% of the sample.

The receptor was isolated from a woman in her late teens or twenties in good health and CMV-seropositive. The receptor chain draws on TRBV28 and TRBJ1-2, with no reliable assignment of the D segment. The sequencing input was PBMCs. CDR3 region: CASSLGINYGYTF. DNA sequence: TGTGCCAGCAGTTTGGGCATTAACTATGGCTACACCTTC.